This T cell receptor beta chain comes out of a study of blood T cell repertoires in COVID-19. How the authors handled the data: By means of reference gene primer amplification, nucleated cell counts were estimated. The data were produced by immunoSEQ multiplex PCR, yet TCRdb's version contains in-frame clones alone and is incomplete. V and J calls and clone size are copied from that table; D and trimming were computed from the DNA. The sample gives about 350,000 clones, roughly 87% of which show up once; roughly 1% is in the top ten. Two negative PCRs, clearance, or symptom resolution had been documented for recovered Cohort 3 donors. The CDR3 contains 16 residues. CDR1 is SGHVS, CDR2 FQNEAQ, per germline. The V and J ends lost 5 bases and 6 bases, in that order; junction bases with no gene match: 12.

The sequenced material came from PBMCs or T cells enriched from blood (not recorded which). This TCR was recovered from a woman aged 25 to 39 who had recovered from COVID-19. V is TRBV7-8 and J is TRBJ2-2; 7 nucleotides line up with TRBD1. CDR3 coding DNA: TGTGCCAGCAGCCCGGCTGGGCAGGGGGTCCCCGGGGAGCTGTTTTTT. Translation gives CASSPAGQGVPGELFF.